This TCR beta chain was recovered during a study of a mutant IDH1 vaccine in newly diagnosed glioma. Study as a whole: Patients were started on vaccination 4-6 weeks after radiotherapy alone, or with temozolomide cycles.

Sample time point: week 5, during vaccination. All doses held 300 ug of mutant IDH1 20-mer peptide, with topical imiquimod. The study enrolled donors with new WHO grade 3 or 4 IDH1-mutant, ATRX-lost astrocytomas. Profiled with immunoSEQ multiplex PCR; TCRdb holds only in-frame clones, not every one. The sample yields tens of thousands of clones, around 81% seen once. Notes on this clone: Its antigen remains unknown.

The CDR3 contains 15 residues. Germline V lookup: CDR1 SEHNR, CDR2 FQNEAQ (reference sequence). The ends were cut back, 5 bases at V and 4 bases at J, with 17 bases in the middle. Study conclusions and caveats: Across multiple MHC alleles, 93.3% of patients had vaccine-induced responses.

The receptor was derived from a man aged 50 or older with glioma. The specimen comprised PBMCs, sampled from a glioma patient whose treatment included an IDH1 peptide vaccine. V and J are TRBV7-9 and TRBJ1-2; D perhaps matches TRBD1 (5 bases). CDR3 loop: CASSQSGATPYGYTF. The CDR3 region has the DNA TGTGCCAGCAGCCAAAGCGGGGCTACTCCCTATGGCTACACCTTC.